This T cell receptor beta chain was profiled in a study of T cell responses to AZD1222 COVID-19 vaccine. Sequencing was performed with immunoSEQ multiplex PCR; in TCRdb, only in-frame clones are kept and a portion is missing. Of about 130,000 clones in the sample, about 90% were seen once. Of note for this clone: Its antigen is not identified.

The study's findings and limits: Reportedly, close to half of spike-specific TCRs are directed against unmutated variant regions. Donors were mostly white British, more females; clonal diversity possibly underestimated. The study found vaccine-associated CD4 TCRs spanning spike, dominant at 160-218 and 743-854. Just six AZD1222 recipients tested seropositive at baseline.

This TCR came from an adult who received the AZD1222 COVID-19 vaccine. This material consisted of peripheral blood, taken 28 days after the second AZD1222 dose.

CDR3 coding DNA: TGTGCCAGCAGTGAGTCAGGGGTTTACGAGCAGTACTTC. It encodes CASSESGVYEQYF. The gene calls are TRBV25-1 and TRBJ2-7; D is possibly TRBD1 (6 bases). Germline V CDR1 and CDR2: MGHDK, SYGVNS. V lost 3 bases and J lost 4, with 10 bases in between. This CDR3 comprises 13 residues.